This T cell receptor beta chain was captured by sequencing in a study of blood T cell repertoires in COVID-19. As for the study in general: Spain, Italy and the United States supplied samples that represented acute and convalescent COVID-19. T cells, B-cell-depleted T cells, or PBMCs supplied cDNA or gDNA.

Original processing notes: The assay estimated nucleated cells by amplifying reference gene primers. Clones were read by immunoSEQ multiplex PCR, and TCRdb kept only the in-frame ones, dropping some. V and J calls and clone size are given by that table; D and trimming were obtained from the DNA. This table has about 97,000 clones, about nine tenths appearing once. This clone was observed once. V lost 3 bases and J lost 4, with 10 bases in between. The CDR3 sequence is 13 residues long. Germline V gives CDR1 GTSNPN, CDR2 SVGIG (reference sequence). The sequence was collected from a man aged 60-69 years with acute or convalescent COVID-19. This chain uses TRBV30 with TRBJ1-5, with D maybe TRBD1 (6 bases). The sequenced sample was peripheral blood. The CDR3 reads CAWRRQDNQPQHF. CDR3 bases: TGTGCCTGGAGACGACAGGATAATCAGCCCCAGCATTTT.